This T cell receptor (beta chain) was found in a study of CD8+ T cells in alopecia areata. Study context: Treated patients swallowed 5 to 10 mg of oral tofacitinib twice daily. Patients remained on tofacitinib for 6 to 18 months and then went 6 months without it.

Sequencing templates came from extracted RNA that was reverse transcribed into cDNA. Profiling relied on immunoSEQ multiplex PCR, and the TCRdb table lists in-frame clones only, not all of them. The table has 200,000 or so clones, roughly 44% seen once. Regarding treatment: oral pan-JAK inhibitor, 5-10 mg twice daily. From alopecia areata patients, lesional scalp punch biopsies and peripheral blood were collected. The germline V gene encodes CDR1 SGDLS and CDR2 YYNGEE. V gave up 0 bases and J gave up 6 bases, with 10 bases separating them. The CDR3 covers 15 residues. The gene calls are TRBV9 and TRBJ2-6; D is ambiguous. The clonotype originates from a human donor with alopecia areata. Sequenced here: CD4+ T cells sorted from blood, sampled around week 37, from a patient treated with tofacitinib. CDR3 loop: CASSVAASQANVLTF. Written as DNA, the CDR3 is TGTGCCAGCAGCGTAGCGGCGTCCCAGGCCAACGTCCTGACTTTC.